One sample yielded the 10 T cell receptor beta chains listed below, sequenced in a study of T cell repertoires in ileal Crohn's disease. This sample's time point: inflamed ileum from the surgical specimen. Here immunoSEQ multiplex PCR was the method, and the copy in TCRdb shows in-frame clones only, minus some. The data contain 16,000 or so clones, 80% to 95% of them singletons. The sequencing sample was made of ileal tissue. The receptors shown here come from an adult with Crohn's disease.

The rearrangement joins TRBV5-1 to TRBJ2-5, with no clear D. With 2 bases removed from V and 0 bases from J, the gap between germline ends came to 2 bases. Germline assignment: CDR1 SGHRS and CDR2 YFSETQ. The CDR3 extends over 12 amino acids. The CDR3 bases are TGCGCCAGCAGCTTTAACCAAGAGACCCAGTACTTC. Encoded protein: CASSFNQETQYF.

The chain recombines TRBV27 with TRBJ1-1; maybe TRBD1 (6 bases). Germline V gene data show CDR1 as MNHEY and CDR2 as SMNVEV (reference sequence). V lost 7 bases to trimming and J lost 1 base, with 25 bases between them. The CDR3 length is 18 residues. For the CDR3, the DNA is TGTGCCAGCATCTCCAGGGTGGGGGCACTGAGAGGGAACACTGAAGCTTTCTTT. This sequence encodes CASISRVGALRGNTEAFF.

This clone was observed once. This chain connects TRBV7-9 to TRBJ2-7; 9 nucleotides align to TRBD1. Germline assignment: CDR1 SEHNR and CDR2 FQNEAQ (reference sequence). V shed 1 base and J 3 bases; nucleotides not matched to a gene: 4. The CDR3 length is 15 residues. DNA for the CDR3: TGTGCCAGCAGCTTAGTCGGGACAGGGTACTACGAGCAGTACTTC. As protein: CASSLVGTGYYEQYF. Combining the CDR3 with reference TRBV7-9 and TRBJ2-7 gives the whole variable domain DTGVSQNPRHKITKRGQNVTFRCDPISEHNRLYWYRQTLGQGPEFLTYFQNEAQLEKSRLLSDRFSAERPKGSFSTLEIQRTEQGDSAMYLCASSLVGTGYYEQYFGPGTRLTVT.

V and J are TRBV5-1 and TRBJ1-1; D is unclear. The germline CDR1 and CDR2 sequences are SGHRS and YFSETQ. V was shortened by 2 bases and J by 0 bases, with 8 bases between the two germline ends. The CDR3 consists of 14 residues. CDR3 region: CASSFKLMNTEAFF. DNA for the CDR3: TGCGCCAGCAGCTTCAAGCTCATGAACACTGAAGCTTTCTTT. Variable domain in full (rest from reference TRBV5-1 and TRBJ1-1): KAGVTQTPRYLIKTRGQQVTLSCSPISGHRSVSWYQQTPGQGLQFLFEYFSETQRNKGNFPGRFSGRQFSNSRSEMNVSTLELGDSALYLCASSFKLMNTEAFFGQGTRLTVV.

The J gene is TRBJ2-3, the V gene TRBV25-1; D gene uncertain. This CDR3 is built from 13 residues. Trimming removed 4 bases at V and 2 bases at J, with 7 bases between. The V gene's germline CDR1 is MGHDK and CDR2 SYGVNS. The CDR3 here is CASSGDNTDTQYF. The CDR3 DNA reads TGTGCCAGCAGTGGTGACAACACAGATACGCAGTATTTT.

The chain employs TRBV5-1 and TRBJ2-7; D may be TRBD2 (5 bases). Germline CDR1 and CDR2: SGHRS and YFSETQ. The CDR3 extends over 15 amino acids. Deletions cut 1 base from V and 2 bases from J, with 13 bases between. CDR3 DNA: TGCGCCAGCAGCTTGAATGCGGGTCTAACCTACGAGCAGTACTTC. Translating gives CASSLNAGLTYEQYF.

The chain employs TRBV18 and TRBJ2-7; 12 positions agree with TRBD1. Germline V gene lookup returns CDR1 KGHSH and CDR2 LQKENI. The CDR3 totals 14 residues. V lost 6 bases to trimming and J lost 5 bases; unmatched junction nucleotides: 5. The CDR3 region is CASSPGQGANEQYF. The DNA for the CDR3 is TGTGCCAGCTCTCCGGGACAGGGGGCCAACGAGCAGTACTTC.

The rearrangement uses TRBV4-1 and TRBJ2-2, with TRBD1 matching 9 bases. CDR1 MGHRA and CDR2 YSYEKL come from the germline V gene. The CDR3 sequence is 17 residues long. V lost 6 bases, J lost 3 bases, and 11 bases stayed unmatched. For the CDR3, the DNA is TGCGCCAGCAGTCATTCCGGGACAGGGACCGACACCGGGGAGCTGTTTTTT. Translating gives CASSHSGTGTDTGELFF.

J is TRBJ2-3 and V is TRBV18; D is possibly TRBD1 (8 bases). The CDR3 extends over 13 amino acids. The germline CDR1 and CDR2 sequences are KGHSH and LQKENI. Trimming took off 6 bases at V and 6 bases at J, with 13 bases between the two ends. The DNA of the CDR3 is TGTGCCAGCTCGACAGGGGAGGGGGATACGCAGTATTTT. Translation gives CASSTGEGDTQYF.

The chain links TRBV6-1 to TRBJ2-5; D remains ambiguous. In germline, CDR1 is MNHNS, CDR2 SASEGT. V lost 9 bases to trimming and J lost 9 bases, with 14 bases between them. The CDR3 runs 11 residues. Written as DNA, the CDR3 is TGTGCCAGTGGCCCCGCCCAGGCCCAGTACTTC. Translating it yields CASGPAQAQYF.